This T cell receptor beta chain was documented in a study of OX40 agonist ivuxolimab in advanced cancers. Overall study: Under the entry rules, prior anti-PD-1, anti-PD-L1 or anti-CTLA-4 therapy was allowed, and about 38% had some.

The germline V and J ends were trimmed by 9 bases and 5 bases, with 29 bases remaining between them. From germline, CDR1 is SNHLY and CDR2 FYNNEI. This CDR3 contains 18 residues. Study-level results: Partly responding patients at 0.1-3.0 mg/kg showed some of the smallest clonal expansion. Certain nonresponders likewise exhibited a low normalized T-cell clonal expansion.

The table came from immunoSEQ multiplex PCR; TCRdb's copy has only in-frame clones and leaves some out. The repertoire holds 70,000 to 100,000 clones, with 85% to 90% as singletons. About this clone itself: Antigen unknown.

The rearrangement joins TRBV2 to TRBJ2-1; maybe TRBD2 (5 bases). The TCR comes from an adult with an advanced solid tumor such as melanoma, head and neck, liver or kidney cancer. The specimen was CD4+ or CD8+ T cells sorted from blood, collected in a trial of the OX40 agonist ivuxolimab. The chain's CDR3 is CARRLSPSAQRINNEQFF. The CDR3 nucleotides read TGTGCCAGGAGACTAAGCCCTTCAGCCCAGCGCATAAACAATGAGCAGTTCTTC.